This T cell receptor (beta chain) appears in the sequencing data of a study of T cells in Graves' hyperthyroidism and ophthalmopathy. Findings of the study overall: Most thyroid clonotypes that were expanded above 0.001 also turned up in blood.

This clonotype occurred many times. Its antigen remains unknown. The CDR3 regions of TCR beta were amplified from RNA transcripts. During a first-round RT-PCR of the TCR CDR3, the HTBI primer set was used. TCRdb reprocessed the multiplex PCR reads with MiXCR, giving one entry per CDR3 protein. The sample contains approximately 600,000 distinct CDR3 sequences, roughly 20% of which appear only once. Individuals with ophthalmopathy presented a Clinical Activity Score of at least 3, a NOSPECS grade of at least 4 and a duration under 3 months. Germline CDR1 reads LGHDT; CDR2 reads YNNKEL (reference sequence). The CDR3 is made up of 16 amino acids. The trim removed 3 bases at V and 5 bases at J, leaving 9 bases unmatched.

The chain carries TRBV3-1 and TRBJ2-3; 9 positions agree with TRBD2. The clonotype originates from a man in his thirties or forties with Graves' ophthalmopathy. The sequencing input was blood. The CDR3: CASSHLAGVARDTQYF. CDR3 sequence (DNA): TGTGCCAGCAGCCACTTAGCGGGAGTCGCTAGAGATACGCAGTATTTT.